This TCR beta chain came from a study of blood T cell repertoires in COVID-19. J lost 0 bases, V lost 2 bases, and 5 bases had no gene match. The CDR3 is 16 residues long. CDR1 and CDR2 (germline): MGHDK, SYGVNS. Sequencing used immunoSEQ multiplex PCR; TCRdb keeps in-frame clones, though not all of them. The repertoire consists of around 260,000 clones, with 88% occurring once and the leading ten covering approximately 3.7%. The V gene is TRBV25-1, the J gene TRBJ2-7; TRBD1 agrees at 9 bases. Material: peripheral blood. The TCR comes from a man between 60 and 70 years old who had recovered from COVID-19. The CDR3: CASSEVDRGSSYEQYF. The CDR3 coding sequence is TGTGCCAGCAGTGAAGTCGACAGGGGGAGCTCCTACGAGCAGTACTTC.